A single T cell receptor beta chain is shown here with its context. The entry originates in a study of cytomegalovirus exposure and HLA in healthy donors. Study overall: A prior study identified 117 million unique TCR beta sequences from some 180 million T cells.

The PCR employed 60 Vbeta primers together with 13 Jbeta primers. The assay was immunoSEQ multiplex PCR, and TCRdb's table has in-frame clones only and misses some. This sample has under 200,000 clones, with about four fifths found just once. Germline V CDR1 and CDR2: SGDLS, YYNGEE. CDR3 size: 12 residues. The V end was cut by 3 bases, the J end by 7 bases, with 11 bases between. The rearrangement uses TRBV9 and TRBJ2-7; a possible D gene is TRBD1 (5 bases). The source material was PBMCs. The sequence was collected from a woman between 18 and 29 years old in good health and CMV-seronegative. For the CDR3, the DNA is TGTGCCAGCAGCGCTCAGGGTGGGGAGCAGTACTTC. This gives the protein CASSAQGGEQYF.